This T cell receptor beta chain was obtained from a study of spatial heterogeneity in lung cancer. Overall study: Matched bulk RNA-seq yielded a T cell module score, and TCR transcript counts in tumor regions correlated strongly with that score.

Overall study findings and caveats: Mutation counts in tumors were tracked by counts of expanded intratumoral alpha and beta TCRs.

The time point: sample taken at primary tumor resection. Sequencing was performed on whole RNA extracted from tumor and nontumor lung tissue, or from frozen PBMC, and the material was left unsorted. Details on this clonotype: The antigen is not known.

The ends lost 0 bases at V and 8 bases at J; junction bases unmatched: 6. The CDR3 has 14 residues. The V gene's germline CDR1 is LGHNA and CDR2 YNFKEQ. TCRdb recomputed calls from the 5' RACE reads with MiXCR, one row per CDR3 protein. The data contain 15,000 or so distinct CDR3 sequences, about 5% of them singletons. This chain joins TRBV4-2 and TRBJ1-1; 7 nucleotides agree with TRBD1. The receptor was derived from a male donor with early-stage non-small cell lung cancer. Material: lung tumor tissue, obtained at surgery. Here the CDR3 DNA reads TGTGCCAGCAGCCAAGAATCGGGAGGGGGCGAAGCTTTCTTT. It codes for CASSQESGGGEAFF.